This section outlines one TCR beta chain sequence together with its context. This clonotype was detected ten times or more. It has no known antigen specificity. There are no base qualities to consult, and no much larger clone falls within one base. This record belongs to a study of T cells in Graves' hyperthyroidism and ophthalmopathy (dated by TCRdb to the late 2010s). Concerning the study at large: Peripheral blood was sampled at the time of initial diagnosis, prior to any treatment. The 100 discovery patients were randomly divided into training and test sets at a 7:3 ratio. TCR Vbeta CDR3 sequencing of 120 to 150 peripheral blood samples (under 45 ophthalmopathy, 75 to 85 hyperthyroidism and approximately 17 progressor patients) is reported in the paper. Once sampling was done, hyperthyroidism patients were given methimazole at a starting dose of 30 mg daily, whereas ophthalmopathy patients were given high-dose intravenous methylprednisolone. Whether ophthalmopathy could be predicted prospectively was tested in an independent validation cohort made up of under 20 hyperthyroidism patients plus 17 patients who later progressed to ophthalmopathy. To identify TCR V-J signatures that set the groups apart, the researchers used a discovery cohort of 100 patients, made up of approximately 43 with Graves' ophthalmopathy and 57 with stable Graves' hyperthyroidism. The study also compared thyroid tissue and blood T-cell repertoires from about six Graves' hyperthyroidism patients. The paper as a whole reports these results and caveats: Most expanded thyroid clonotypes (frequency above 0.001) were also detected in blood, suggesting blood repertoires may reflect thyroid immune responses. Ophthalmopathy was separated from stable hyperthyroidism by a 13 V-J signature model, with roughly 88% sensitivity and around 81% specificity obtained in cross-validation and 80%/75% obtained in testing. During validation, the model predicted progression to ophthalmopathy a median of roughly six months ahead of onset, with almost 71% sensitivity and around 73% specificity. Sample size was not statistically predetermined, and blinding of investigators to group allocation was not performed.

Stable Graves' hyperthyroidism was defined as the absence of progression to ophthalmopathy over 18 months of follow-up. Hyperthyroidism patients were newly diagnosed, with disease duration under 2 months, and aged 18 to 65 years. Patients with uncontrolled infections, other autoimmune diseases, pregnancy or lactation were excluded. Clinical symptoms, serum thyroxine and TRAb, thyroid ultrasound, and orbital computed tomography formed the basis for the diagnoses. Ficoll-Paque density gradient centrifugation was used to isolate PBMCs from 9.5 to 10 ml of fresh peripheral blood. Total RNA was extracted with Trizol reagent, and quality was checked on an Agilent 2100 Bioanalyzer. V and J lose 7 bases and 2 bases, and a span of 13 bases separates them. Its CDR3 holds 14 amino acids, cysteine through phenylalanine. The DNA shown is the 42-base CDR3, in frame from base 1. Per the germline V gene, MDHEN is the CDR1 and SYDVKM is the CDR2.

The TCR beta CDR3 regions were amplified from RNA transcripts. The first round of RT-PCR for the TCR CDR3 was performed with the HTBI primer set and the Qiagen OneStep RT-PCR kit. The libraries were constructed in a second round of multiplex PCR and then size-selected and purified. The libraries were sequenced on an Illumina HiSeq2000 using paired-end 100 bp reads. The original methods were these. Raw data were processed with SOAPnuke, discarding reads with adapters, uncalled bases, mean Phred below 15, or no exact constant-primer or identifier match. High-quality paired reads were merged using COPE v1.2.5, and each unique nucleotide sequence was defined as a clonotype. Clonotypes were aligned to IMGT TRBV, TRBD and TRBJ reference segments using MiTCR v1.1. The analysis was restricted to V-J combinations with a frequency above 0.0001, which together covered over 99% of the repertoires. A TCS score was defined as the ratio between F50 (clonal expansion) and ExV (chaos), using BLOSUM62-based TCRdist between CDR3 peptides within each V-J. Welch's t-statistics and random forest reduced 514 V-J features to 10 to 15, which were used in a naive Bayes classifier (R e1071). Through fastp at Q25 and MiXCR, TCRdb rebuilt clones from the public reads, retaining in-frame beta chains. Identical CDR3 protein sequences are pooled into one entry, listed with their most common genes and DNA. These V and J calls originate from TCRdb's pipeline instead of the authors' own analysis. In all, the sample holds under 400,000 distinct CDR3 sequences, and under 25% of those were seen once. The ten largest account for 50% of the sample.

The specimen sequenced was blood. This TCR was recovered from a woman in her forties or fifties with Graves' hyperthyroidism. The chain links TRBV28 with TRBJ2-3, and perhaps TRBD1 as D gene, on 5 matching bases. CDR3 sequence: CASTAQGITDTQYF. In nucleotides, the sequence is TGTGCCAGCACCGCCCAGGGCATCACAGATACGCAGTATTTT.